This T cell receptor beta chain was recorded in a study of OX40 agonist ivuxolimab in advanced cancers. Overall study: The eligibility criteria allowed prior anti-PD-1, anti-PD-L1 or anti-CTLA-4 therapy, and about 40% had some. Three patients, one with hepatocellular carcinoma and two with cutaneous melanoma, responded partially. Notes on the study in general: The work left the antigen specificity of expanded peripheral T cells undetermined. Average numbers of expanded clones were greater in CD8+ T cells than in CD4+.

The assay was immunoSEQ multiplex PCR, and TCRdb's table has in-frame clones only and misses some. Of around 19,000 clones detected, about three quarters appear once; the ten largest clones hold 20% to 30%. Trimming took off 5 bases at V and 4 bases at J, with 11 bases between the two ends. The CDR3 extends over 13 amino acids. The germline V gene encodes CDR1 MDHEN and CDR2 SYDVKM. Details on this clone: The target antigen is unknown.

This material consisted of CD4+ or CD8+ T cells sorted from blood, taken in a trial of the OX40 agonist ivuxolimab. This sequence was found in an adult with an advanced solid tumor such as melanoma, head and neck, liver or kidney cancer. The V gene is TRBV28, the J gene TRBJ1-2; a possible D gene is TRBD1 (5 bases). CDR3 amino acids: CASSIRQSYGYTF. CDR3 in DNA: TGTGCCAGCAGTATCAGACAGAGCTATGGCTACACCTTC.